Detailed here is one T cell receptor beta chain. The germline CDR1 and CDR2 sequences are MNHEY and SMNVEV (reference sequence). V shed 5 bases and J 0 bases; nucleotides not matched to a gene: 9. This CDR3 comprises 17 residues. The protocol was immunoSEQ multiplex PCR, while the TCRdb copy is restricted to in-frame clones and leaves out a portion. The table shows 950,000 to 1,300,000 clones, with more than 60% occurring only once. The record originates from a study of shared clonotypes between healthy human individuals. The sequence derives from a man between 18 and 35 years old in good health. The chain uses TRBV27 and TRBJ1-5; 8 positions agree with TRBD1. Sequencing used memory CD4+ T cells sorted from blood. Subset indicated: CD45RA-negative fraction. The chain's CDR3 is CASSTTGGPYSNQPQHF. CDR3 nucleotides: TGTGCCAGCAGTACTACAGGGGGGCCTTATAGCAATCAGCCCCAGCATTTT.